This is a list of T cell receptor beta chains from one sample in a study of blood T cell repertoires in COVID-19. Measured with immunoSEQ multiplex PCR; TCRdb has only the in-frame clones, and not every one. The table includes about 110,000 clones, around 88% detected once. Sequencing input: peripheral blood. These receptors were collected from a middle-aged man with active or convalescent COVID-19. Each CDR3 is given with its conserved first and last residue. The D gene is left open where the match is weak. Clone size is not always given. Where it is, it says once, few, many or a class for expanded clones.

NA	TRBV11-2	few	TRBJ2-7	CASSFGQTSYEQYF	TGTGCCAGCAGCTTTGGGCAAACCTCGTACGAGCAGTACTTC
NA	TRBV9	once	TRBJ1-4	CASGRGNGNEKLFF	TGTGCCAGTGGGAGGGGTAACGGTAATGAAAAACTGTTTTTT
NA	TRBV7-9	NA	TRBJ2-3	CASSLDTGSTDTQYF	TGTGCCAGCAGCCTGGACACAGGGAGCACAGATACGCAGTATTTT
TRBD2	TRBV5-1	NA	TRBJ2-2	CASNLAGSTGELFF	TGCGCCAGCAATCTAGCGGGAAGCACCGGGGAGCTGTTTTTT
NA	TRBV6-1	NA	TRBJ1-2	CASSEAQERANYGYTF	TGTGCCAGCAGTGAAGCGCAAGAGAGAGCTAACTATGGCTACACCTTC
TRBD1	TRBV12-3/TRBV12-4	NA	TRBJ1-2	CASSLASGTAYTF	TGTGCCAGCAGTTTAGCCTCCGGGACAGCCTACACCTTC
NA	TRBV2	NA	TRBJ2-1	CASSETREHYNEQFF	TGTGCCAGCAGTGAAACCCGGGAGCACTACAATGAGCAGTTCTTC
NA	TRBV19	NA	TRBJ1-5	CASSHKLHRSNQPQHF	TGTGCCAGTAGTCACAAACTACACCGTAGCAATCAGCCCCAGCATTTT
TRBD1	TRBV25-1	NA	TRBJ2-1	CASSGARQGPYNEQFF	TGTGCCAGCAGTGGGGCCCGACAGGGGCCCTACAATGAGCAGTTCTTC
NA	TRBV2	NA	TRBJ2-7	CASSDEGIIKGSYEQYF	TGTGCCAGCAGTGATGAGGGTATCATCAAAGGGTCCTACGAGCAGTACTTC
NA	TRBV28	NA	TRBJ1-5	CASRGGGQPQHF	TGTGCCAGCCGCGGGGGGGGTCAGCCCCAGCATTTT
NA	TRBV5-1	NA	TRBJ2-5	CASSLRSGFQETQYF	TGCGCCAGCAGCTTGCGTAGCGGATTCCAAGAGACCCAGTACTTC
NA	TRBV19	once	TRBJ1-2	CASSTQEGGYTF	TGTGCCAGTAGTACCCAGGAGGGGGGCTACACCTTC
NA	TRBV6-5	NA	TRBJ2-5	CASSPTGWETQYF	TGTGCCAGCAGCCCCACTGGTTGGGAGACCCAGTACTTC
NA	TRBV7-8	NA	TRBJ2-5	CASSHLRGRSLMETQYF	TGTGCCAGCAGCCACCTCAGGGGGAGGTCTCTCATGGAGACCCAGTACTTC
TRBD2	TRBV7-7	NA	TRBJ2-1	CASSLHLSGTNNEQFF	TGTGCCAGCAGCCTCCATCTTAGCGGGACTAACAATGAGCAGTTCTTC
NA	TRBV6-2/TRBV6-3	NA	TRBJ2-1	CASSSRNEQFF	TGTGCCAGCAGCTCGAGGAATGAGCAGTTCTTC
NA	TRBV6-1	NA	TRBJ1-2	CASSFVSYGYTF	TGTGCCAGCAGTTTCGTCTCCTATGGCTACACCTTC
NA	TRBV5-6	NA	TRBJ2-1	CASSWGNLRDHSYNEQFF	TGTGCCAGCAGCTGGGGAAACCTGCGGGACCATTCCTACAATGAGCAGTTCTTC
TRBD2	TRBV6-2/TRBV6-3	NA	TRBJ2-6	CASSSGTSGNHYSGANVLTF	TGTGCCAGCAGTTCTGGGACTAGCGGCAACCATTACTCTGGGGCCAACGTCCTGACTTTC
TRBD1	TRBV19	NA	TRBJ1-1	CASMEGAGVNTEAFF	TGTGCCAGTATGGAGGGGGCCGGAGTGAACACTGAAGCTTTCTTT
NA	TRBV10-3	NA	TRBJ2-5	CAATTTPQETQYF	TGTGCCGCCACGACTACTCCGCAAGAGACCCAGTACTTC
NA	TRBV28	NA	TRBJ2-7	CASRTATYEQYF	TGTGCCAGCCGGACAGCCACCTACGAGCAGTACTTC